These T cell receptor beta chains were read from a single sample in a study of T cell responses to AZD1222 COVID-19 vaccine. Generated by immunoSEQ multiplex PCR, the TCRdb table keeps only in-frame clones and is missing some. The sample records about 140,000 clones, 92% being singletons. The starting material was peripheral blood, obtained 28 days after the second AZD1222 dose. The receptor set was obtained from an adult who received the AZD1222 COVID-19 vaccine. Each CDR3 is given with its conserved first and last residue. The D gene is left open where the match is weak. Rows may omit the clone size; those that give it use once, few, many or a size class.

j_gene,abundance,v_gene,d_gene,CDR3aa,CDR3nt
TRBJ2-6,-,TRBV19,TRBD2,CASSIGTGGANVLTF,TGTGCCAGTAGTATAGGGACCGGGGGGGCCAACGTCTTGACTTTC
TRBJ1-1,-,TRBV19,-,CASSIVGGSNTEAFF,TGTGCCAGTAGTATAGTTGGGGGCTCGAACACTGAAGCTTTCTTT
TRBJ1-1,-,TRBV10-1,TRBD1,CASRPGQGALNTEAFF,TGCGCCAGCCGACCGGGACAGGGGGCCCTAAACACTGAAGCTTTCTTT
TRBJ1-2,few,TRBV6-2/TRBV6-3,TRBD1,CASSLQGHYGYTF,TGTGCCAGCAGCTTACAGGGGCACTATGGCTACACCTTC
TRBJ2-1,-,TRBV7-3,TRBD2,CASSLSLGRNVQFF,TGTGCCAGCAGCTTAAGTCTCGGGAGGAATGTGCAGTTCTTC
TRBJ2-3,-,TRBV7-8,-,CASRKAGQNFDTQYF,TGTGCCAGCAGGAAGGCAGGGCAAAATTTCGATACGCAGTATTTT
TRBJ2-3,-,TRBV28,-,CATRDSQIPSTDTQYF,TGTGCCACCAGAGACAGTCAGATCCCTAGCACAGATACGCAGTATTTT
TRBJ1-2,few,TRBV7-9,TRBD1,CASSAGTGYGYTF,TGTGCCAGCAGCGCCGGGACAGGGTATGGCTACACCTTC
TRBJ1-2,-,TRBV28,-,CAIGRYGYTF,TGTGCCATCGGGCGCTATGGCTACACCTTC
TRBJ1-2,-,TRBV7-8,-,CASNRGRRVSPILGGYTF,TGTGCCAGCAATCGCGGTAGGAGGGTCAGCCCGATCCTAGGTGGCTACACCTTC
TRBJ1-2,-,TRBV9,-,CASSGAGGIYGYTF,TGTGCCAGCAGCGGGGCCGGGGGCATCTATGGCTACACCTTC
TRBJ2-5,-,TRBV28,TRBD1,CASRDSRETQYF,TGTGCCAGCCGGGACAGCAGGGAGACCCAGTACTTC
TRBJ1-5,-,TRBV28,-,CASSFPMSGQPQHF,TGTGCCAGCAGTTTCCCGATGAGCGGTCAGCCCCAGCATTTT
TRBJ1-4,-,TRBV19,TRBD1,CASSSRQGAREKLFF,TGTGCCAGTAGTAGCCGACAGGGGGCTCGTGAAAAACTGTTTTTT